The present entry profiles one T cell receptor (beta chain) with its context. The sample originates from a study of shared clonotypes between healthy human individuals. The authors ran the assay at deep level. Sequenced by immunoSEQ multiplex PCR; TCRdb stores in-frame clones only, minus some. The sample comprises around 700,000 clones, 74% of which are singletons, and approximately 1.8% rests with the top ten. Germline V gene data show CDR1 as MNHEY and CDR2 as SVGAGI. The V gene lost 6 bases and the J gene lost 10 bases, with 22 bases spanning the gap. The CDR3 runs to 15 residues. The receptor was derived from a woman aged 25 to 39 in good health. This chain connects TRBV6-5 to TRBJ2-1; D may be TRBD1 or TRBD2 (5 bases each). Input material: memory CD4+ T cells sorted from blood. Specified subset: CD45RA-negative fraction. The CDR3 coding sequence is TGTGCCAGCAGAAAGACCGGGACGTCCCAACCCGAGCAGTTCTTC. This sequence encodes CASRKTGTSQPEQFF.